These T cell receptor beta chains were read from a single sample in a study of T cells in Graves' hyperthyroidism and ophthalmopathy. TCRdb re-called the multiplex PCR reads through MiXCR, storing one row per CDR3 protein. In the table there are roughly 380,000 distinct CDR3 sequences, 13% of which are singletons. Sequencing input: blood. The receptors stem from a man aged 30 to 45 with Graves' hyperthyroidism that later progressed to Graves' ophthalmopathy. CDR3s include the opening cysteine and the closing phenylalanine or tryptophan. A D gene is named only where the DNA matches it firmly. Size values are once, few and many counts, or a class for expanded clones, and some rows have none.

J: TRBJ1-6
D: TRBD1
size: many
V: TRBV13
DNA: TGTGCCAGCAGCTTGGGGACAGGGGCGCCGGCCCTCCACTTT
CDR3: CASSLGTGAPALHF

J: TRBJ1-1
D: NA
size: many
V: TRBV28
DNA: TGTGCCAGCAGTTTATTTCGGGTCGTCGGGACTGAAGCTTTCTTT
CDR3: CASSLFRVVGTEAFF

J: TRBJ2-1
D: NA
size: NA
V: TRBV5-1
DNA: TGCGCCAGCAGCTTGGGGGGACACCTCCCCTACAATGAGCAGTTCTTC
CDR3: CASSLGGHLPYNEQFF

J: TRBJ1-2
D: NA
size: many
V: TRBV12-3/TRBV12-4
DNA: TGTGCCAGCAGTTTATTAGGCTATGGCTACACCTTC
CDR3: CASSLLGYGYTF

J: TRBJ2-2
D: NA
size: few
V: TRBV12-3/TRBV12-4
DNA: TGTGCCAGCAGTTTAGTTAGGTTATCCGGGGAGCTGTTTTTT
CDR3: CASSLVRLSGELFF

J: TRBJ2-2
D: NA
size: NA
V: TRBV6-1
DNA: TGTGCCAGCAGGGGACGCATCACCGGGGAGCTGTTTTTT
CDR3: CASRGRITGELFF

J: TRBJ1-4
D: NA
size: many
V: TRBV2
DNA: TGTGCCAGCAGTGAAGAGCAGGCCGCTAATGAAAAACTGTTTTTT
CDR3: CASSEEQAANEKLFF

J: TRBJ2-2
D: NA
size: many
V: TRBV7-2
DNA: TGTGCCAGCAGCTTAGCAAGAACGTTGGGCGGGGAGCTGTTTTTT
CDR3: CASSLARTLGGELFF

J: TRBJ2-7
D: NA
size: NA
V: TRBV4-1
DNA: TGCGCCAGCAGCCGAACCTGGGGCCAGGGTTCCGAGCAGTACTTC
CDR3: CASSRTWGQGSEQYF

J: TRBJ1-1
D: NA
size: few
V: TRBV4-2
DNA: TGTGCCAGCAGCCAAGAAGAGTCGGTCGGGAACACTGAAGCTTTCTTT
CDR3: CASSQEESVGNTEAFF

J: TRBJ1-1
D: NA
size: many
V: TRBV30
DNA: TGTGCCTGGACCATGCCGGGGAACACTGAAGCTTTCTTT
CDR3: CAWTMPGNTEAFF

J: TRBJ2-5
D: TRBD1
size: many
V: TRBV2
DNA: TGTGCCAGCAGTGCGGGACAGGAGGAGGAGACCCAGTACTTC
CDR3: CASSAGQEEETQYF

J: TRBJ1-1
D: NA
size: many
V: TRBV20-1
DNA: TGCAGTGCTCAGAGTTACCGGGGCACTGAAGCTTTCTTT
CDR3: CSAQSYRGTEAFF

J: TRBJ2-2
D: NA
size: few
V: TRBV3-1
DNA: TGTGCCAGCAGGGAACTTCCGAACACCGGGGAGCTGTTTTTT
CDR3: CASRELPNTGELFF

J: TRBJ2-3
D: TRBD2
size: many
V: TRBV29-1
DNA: TGCAGCGTTGTGGGGAGGGAGGCAGATACGCAGTATTTT
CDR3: CSVVGREADTQYF

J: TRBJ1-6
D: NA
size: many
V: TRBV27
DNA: TGTGCCAGCAAGAATAGAGGATCACCCCTCCACTTT
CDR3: CASKNRGSPLHF

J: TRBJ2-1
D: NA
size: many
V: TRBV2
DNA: TGTGCCAGCAGTGAGGGTTTTGACTTTCCCTACAATGAGCAGTTCTTC
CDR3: CASSEGFDFPYNEQFF

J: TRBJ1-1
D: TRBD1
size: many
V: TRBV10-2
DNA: TGCGCCAGCAGTGGGACAGGGGAGGGGAACACTGAAGCTTTCTTT
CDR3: CASSGTGEGNTEAFF

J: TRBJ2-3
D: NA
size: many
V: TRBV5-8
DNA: TGTGCCAGCAGCCCGGCGGCAGGGAGAATAGATACGCAGTATTTT
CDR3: CASSPAAGRIDTQYF

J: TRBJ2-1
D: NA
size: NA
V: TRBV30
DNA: TGTGCCCGGAGTGTTGGGTTTAGGAATGAGCAGTTCTTC
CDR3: CARSVGFRNEQFF

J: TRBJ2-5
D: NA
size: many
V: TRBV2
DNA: TGTGCCAGCAGCCCCCGCGCCTCCAAACAAGAGACCCAGTACTTC
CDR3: CASSPRASKQETQYF

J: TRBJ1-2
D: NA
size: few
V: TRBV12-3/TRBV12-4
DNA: TGTGCCAGCAGTTTATGGAAGGACTATGGCTACACCTTC
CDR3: CASSLWKDYGYTF

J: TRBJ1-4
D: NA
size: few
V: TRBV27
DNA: TGTGCCAGCAGTCATAGGGAAAATGAAAAACTGTTTTTT
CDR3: CASSHRENEKLFF

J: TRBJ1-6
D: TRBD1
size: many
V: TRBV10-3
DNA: TGTGCCATCAGTGGTACCGGGACAGTTAGCTCCTATAATTCACCCCTCCACTTT
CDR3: CAISGTGTVSSYNSPLHF

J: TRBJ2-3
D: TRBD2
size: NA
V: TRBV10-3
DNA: TGTGCCATCAGTGAGCCCCTAGCGGGGGCATTCACAGATACGCAGTATTTT
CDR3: CAISEPLAGAFTDTQYF

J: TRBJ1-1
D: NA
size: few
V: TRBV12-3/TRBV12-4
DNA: TGTGCCAGCAGATTGAGGGTAATGAACACTGAAGCTTTCTTT
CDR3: CASRLRVMNTEAFF

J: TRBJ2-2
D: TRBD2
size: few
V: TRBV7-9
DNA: TGTGCCATTCCCGGACTAGTGGGGGAGCTGTTTTTT
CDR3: CAIPGLVGELFF

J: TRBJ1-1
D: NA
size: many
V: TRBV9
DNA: TGTGCCAGCAGCGTAGGGGTGGGGACCACTGAAGCTTTCTTT
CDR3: CASSVGVGTTEAFF

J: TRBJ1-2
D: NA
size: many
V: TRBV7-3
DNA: TGTGCCAGCAGCCCCTCTGGCGGGGACGGTAACTATGGCTACACCTTC
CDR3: CASSPSGGDGNYGYTF

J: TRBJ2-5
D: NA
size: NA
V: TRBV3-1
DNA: TGTGCCAGCAGCCAATTTGCTTCGTACCAAGAGACCCAGTACTTC
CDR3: CASSQFASYQETQYF

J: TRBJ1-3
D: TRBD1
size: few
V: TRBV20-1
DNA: TGCAGTGCTAGGGATAGACAGGGACTGGGGTTTTCTGGAAACACCATATATTTT
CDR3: CSARDRQGLGFSGNTIYF

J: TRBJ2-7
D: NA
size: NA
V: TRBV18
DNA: TGTGCCAGCTCACCCACAGAGACTTACGAGCAGTACTTC
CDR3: CASSPTETYEQYF

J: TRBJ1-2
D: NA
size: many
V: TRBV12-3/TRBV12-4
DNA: TGTGCCAGCAGACTTGCCAGGGGTACCAACTATGGCTACACCTTC
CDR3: CASRLARGTNYGYTF

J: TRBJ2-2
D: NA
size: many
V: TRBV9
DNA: TGTGCCAGCAGCGTAGGGGGAGGCACCGGGGAGCTGTTTTTT
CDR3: CASSVGGGTGELFF

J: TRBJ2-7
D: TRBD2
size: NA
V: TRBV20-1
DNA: TGCAGTGCTAGAGAGGGGGGGAACGAGCAGTACTTC
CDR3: CSAREGGNEQYF

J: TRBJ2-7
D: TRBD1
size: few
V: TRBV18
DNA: TGTGCCAGCTCCCCTTTTGCAACAGGGGCTTTCTACGAGCAGTACTTC
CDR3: CASSPFATGAFYEQYF

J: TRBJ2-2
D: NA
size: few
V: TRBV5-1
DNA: TGCGCCAGCAGCTTTGGTCCCTCGGGCGGTTTGCCCGGGGAGCTGTTTTTT
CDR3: CASSFGPSGGLPGELFF

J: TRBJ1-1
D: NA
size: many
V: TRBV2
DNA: TGTGCCAGCAGCGAGGGCCCCAACTCTTTCTTT
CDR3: CASSEGPNSFF

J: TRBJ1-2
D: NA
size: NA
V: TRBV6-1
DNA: TGTGCCAGCAGCCGAAGACAGACTACCTATGGCTACACCTTC
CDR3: CASSRRQTTYGYTF

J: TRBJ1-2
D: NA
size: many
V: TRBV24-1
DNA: TGTGCCACCAGTGATTCGTCAAGGGTAGGCGGCTACACCTTC
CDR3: CATSDSSRVGGYTF

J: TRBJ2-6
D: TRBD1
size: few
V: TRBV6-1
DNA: TGTGCCAGCCAACTCCCGGGACAGACCTCTGGGGCCAACGTCCTGACTTTC
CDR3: CASQLPGQTSGANVLTF

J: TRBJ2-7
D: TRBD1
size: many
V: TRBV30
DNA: TGTGCCTGGAGTCAGACAGGGGCCTACGAGCAGTACTTC
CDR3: CAWSQTGAYEQYF

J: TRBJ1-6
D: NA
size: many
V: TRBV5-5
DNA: TGTGCCAGCAGCTTGCTAGGGAGACGGAGGTCCTATAATTCACCCCTCCACTTT
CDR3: CASSLLGRRRSYNSPLHF

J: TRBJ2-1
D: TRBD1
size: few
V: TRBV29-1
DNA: TGCAGCGTTGAAGGACAGGGGGCGCGGTCCTACAATGAGCAGTTCTTC
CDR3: CSVEGQGARSYNEQFF

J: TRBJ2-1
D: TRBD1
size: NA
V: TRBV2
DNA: TGTGCCAGCAGGGTCGGGAGAGGACAGGGGCCTTACAATGAGCAGTTCTTC
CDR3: CASRVGRGQGPYNEQFF

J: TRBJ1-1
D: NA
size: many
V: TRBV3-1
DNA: TGTGCCAGCAGCCACTCCGGGGGCGACACTGAAGCTTTCTTT
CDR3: CASSHSGGDTEAFF

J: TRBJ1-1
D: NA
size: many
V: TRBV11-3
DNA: TGTGCCAGCAGTTACCGGACAGCAAACACTGAAGCTTTCTTT
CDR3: CASSYRTANTEAFF

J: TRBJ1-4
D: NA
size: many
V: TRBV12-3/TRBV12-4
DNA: TGTGCCAGCAGGTCAGGGGTTAATGAAAAACTGTTTTTT
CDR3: CASRSGVNEKLFF

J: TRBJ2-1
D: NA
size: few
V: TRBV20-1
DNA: TGCAGTGCTAGAGGTATAGTTGATGAGCAGTTCTTC
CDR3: CSARGIVDEQFF

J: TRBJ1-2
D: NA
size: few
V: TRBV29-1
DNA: TGCAGCGTTGAAGATTTGCAGGGGAGAATCGCCTATGGCTACACCTTC
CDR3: CSVEDLQGRIAYGYTF

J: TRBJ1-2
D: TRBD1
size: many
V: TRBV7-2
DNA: TGTGCCAGCAGCTACGCCCTGGGACAGATAGATGGCTACACCTTC
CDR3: CASSYALGQIDGYTF

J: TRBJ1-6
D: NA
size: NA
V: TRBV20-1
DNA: TGCAGTGCTAGTCCCACCCCCCGGGACCTCAGCTCCTATAATTCACCCCTCCACTTT
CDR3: CSASPTPRDLSSYNSPLHF

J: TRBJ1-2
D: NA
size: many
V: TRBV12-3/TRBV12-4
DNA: TGTGCCAGCAGTCGCACAAGCAAATATGGCTACACCTTC
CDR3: CASSRTSKYGYTF

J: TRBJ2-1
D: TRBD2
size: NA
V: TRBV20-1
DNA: TGCAGTGCTAGAAGTTGGGCTAGCGGGAATGAGCAGTTCTTC
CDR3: CSARSWASGNEQFF